The 27 T cell receptor beta chains below were found in one sample sequenced in a study of CD8 T cells in Susac syndrome. RNA was extracted with the RNeasy kit, and a quantity of roughly 0.45 to 1 ug was reverse transcribed using random hexamers. In TCRdb, the immunoSEQ multiplex PCR reads were re-called with MiXCR into one record per CDR3 protein. Of around 160,000 distinct CDR3 sequences detected, about 93% appear once; the ten largest clones hold approximately 0.14%. Sequenced material: CD4+ T cells from PBMCs. Receptors originate from a human donor in good health.

This chain connects TRBV6-5 to TRBJ2-7, with a weak D call TRBD2 (6 bases). There are 15 residues in the CDR3. Germline lookup yields CDR1 MNHEY and CDR2 SVGAGI. With 0 bases removed from V and 3 bases from J, the gap between germline ends came to 12 bases. The CDR3 region is CASSYSHMGGYEQYF. The CDR3 bases are TGTGCCAGCAGTTACTCCCACATGGGGGGCTACGAGCAGTACTTC.

The rearrangement joins TRBV6-2 or TRBV6-3 to TRBJ1-4, with D unresolved. In germline, CDR1 is MNHEY, CDR2 SVGEGT. CDR3 size: 12 residues. Trimming cost V 2 bases and J 6 bases, with 4 bases left between them. CDR3 protein: CASSYMDEKLFF. The CDR3 region has the DNA TGTGCCAGCAGTTACATGGATGAAAAACTGTTTTTT.

This chain uses TRBV4-1 with TRBJ2-7, with D possibly being TRBD2 (6 bases). Trimming took 4 bases from V and 3 from J, leaving 16 bases between them. CDR1 MGHRA and CDR2 YSYEKL come from the germline V gene. The CDR3 is made up of 15 amino acids. CDR3 region: CASSLGTQGGYEQYF. For the CDR3, the DNA is TGCGCCAGCAGCCTGGGGACTCAGGGAGGCTACGAGCAGTACTTC.

CDR3 DNA sequence: TGTGCCAGCTCACCACCGTCTTATCCTACATACGAGCAGTACTTC. It encodes CASSPPSYPTYEQYF. J is TRBJ2-7 and V is TRBV18; D call uncertain. CDR1 KGHSH and CDR2 LQKENI come from the germline V gene. This CDR3 is 15 amino acids long. With 0 bases removed from V and 4 bases from J, the gap between germline ends came to 13 bases.

The chain employs TRBV29-1 and TRBJ1-2, with a weak D call TRBD1 (5 bases). The ends were cut back, 3 bases at V and 4 bases at J, with 9 bases in the middle. Germline CDR1 is SQVTM and CDR2 is ANQGSEA. The CDR3 is 12 amino acids. CDR3 in amino acids: CSVDLGLYGYTF. Here the CDR3 DNA reads TGCAGCGTTGATTTGGGGCTCTATGGCTACACCTTC.

V and J are TRBV18 and TRBJ2-5, with D tentatively TRBD2 (6 bases). In germline, CDR1 is KGHSH, CDR2 LQKENI. V was clipped by 3 bases and J by 3 bases, with 11 bases between them. CDR3 length equals 14 residues. The CDR3 reads CASSPSTGEETQYF. DNA for the CDR3: TGTGCCAGCTCACCGTCGACGGGGGAAGAGACCCAGTACTTC.

V gene TRBV5-6 combines with J gene TRBJ2-7; either TRBD1 or TRBD2 may fit D (5 bases each). Trimming took 0 bases from V and 6 from J, leaving 19 bases between them. CDR1 is SGHDT and CDR2 is YYEEEE in the germline V gene. This CDR3 is 16 amino acids long. The CDR3 region has the DNA TGTGCCAGCAGCTTGGTGGGACCTCCGCAGTCTGGCGAGCAGTACTTC. Its translation is CASSLVGPPQSGEQYF.

The chain carries TRBV20-1 and TRBJ2-5; D remains ambiguous. The CDR3 extends over 11 amino acids. The germline V gene has CDR1 DFQATT and CDR2 SNEGSKA (reference sequence). V gave up 3 bases and J gave up 5 bases, with 7 bases separating them. The CDR3 nucleotides are TGCAGTGCTAGCGAATTGGAGACCCAGTACTTC. It specifies CSASELETQYF.

This rearrangement joins TRBV29-1 to TRBJ2-5, with D possibly TRBD2 on 7 matching bases. The CDR3 runs 13 residues. Looked up from germline, CDR1 is SQVTM and CDR2 is ANQGSEA. Trimming cost V 7 bases and J 5 bases, with 17 bases left between them. CDR3 nucleotide sequence: TGCAGCGCCCTGGGCGGGGGCCAGGAGACCCAGTACTTC. Amino acids: CSALGGGQETQYF.

The chain is built from TRBV7-2 and TRBJ2-1, with 7 bases that match TRBD2. The CDR3 spans 15 residues. Germline CDR1 SGHTA, CDR2 FQGNSA. The J segment lost 0 bases and the V segment lost 5 bases, leaving 4 bases of the junction unmatched. CDR3 nucleotide sequence: TGTGCCAGCAGCCTGGGACTAAACTCCTACAATGAGCAGTTCTTC. Its protein is CASSLGLNSYNEQFF.

V gene TRBV12-3 or TRBV12-4 combines with J gene TRBJ1-2; possible D gene TRBD1, 6 bases. V was trimmed by 4 bases and J by 4 bases, leaving 10 bases between them. The CDR3 length is 13 residues. The DNA for the CDR3 is TGTGCCAGCAGTTCAGGGGTGGGCTATGGCTACACCTTC. Translating gives CASSSGVGYGYTF.

The chain joins TRBV7-8 to TRBJ2-7; D is possibly TRBD1 or TRBD2 (5 bases each). CDR3 size: 15 residues. The V and J ends lost 5 bases and 1 base respectively, with 15 bases between them. The germline gives CDR1 SGHVS, CDR2 FQNEAQ. This CDR3 is CASSDVRDGSYEQYF. The CDR3 DNA follows: TGTGCCAGCAGCGATGTCCGGGACGGATCCTACGAGCAGTACTTC.

The chain recombines TRBV12-1 with TRBJ1-2; the listed D gene, TRBD1, was not tested against the DNA. TRBV12-1 corresponds to a pseudogene. There are 13 residues in the CDR3. The DNA for the CDR3 is TGTGCCAGACGACCGACAGGGGGCTATGGCTACACCTTC. Amino acids: CARRPTGGYGYTF.

The rearrangement joins TRBV6-5 to TRBJ1-3; D call uncertain. CDR1 MNHEY and CDR2 SVGAGI come from the germline V gene. CDR3 length equals 18 residues. V was pared by 0 bases and J by 0 bases, with 15 bases between. CDR3 coding DNA: TGTGCCAGCAGTTACTCGATATCGCCGGCTAACTCTGGAAACACCATATATTTT. Its protein is CASSYSISPANSGNTIYF.

V gene TRBV14 combines with J gene TRBJ1-2; 9 bases map to TRBD1. After removal of 0 bases from V and 13 bases from J, the junction contained 6 bases not matched to a gene. This CDR3 is 13 amino acids long. Germline CDR1 reads SGHDN; CDR2 reads FVKESK. This chain's CDR3 is CASSQELGQGPTF. The CDR3, as DNA: TGTGCCAGCAGCCAAGAATTGGGACAGGGCCCCACCTTC.

This rearrangement joins TRBV2 to TRBJ1-3; D not resolved. The V and J ends lost 4 bases and 3 bases respectively, with 13 bases between them. The CDR3 loop spans 15 amino acids. The germline gives CDR1 SNHLY, CDR2 FYNNEI. CDR3: CASSGLSSRGNTIYF. For the CDR3, the DNA is TGTGCCAGCAGTGGGCTCTCCAGCCGTGGAAACACCATATATTTT. Supplemented by reference TRBV2 and TRBJ1-3, the full variable domain reads EPEVTQTPSHQVTQMGQEVILRCVPISNHLYFYWYRQILGQKVEFLVSFYNNEISEKSEIFDDQFSVERPDGSNFTLKIRSTKLEDSAMYFCASSGLSSRGNTIYFGEGSWLTVV.

This clonotype was counted only a few times. The chain is built from TRBV6-4 and TRBJ2-3; D possibly corresponds to TRBD2 (5 bases). Trimming left V 6 bases short and J 6 bases short, with 10 bases between. This CDR3 is built from 12 residues. The germline V gene encodes CDR1 MRHNA and CDR2 SNTAGT. CDR3 sequence reads: CASSAPGDTQYF. The CDR3 nucleotides are TGTGCCAGCAGCGCTCCGGGGGATACGCAGTATTTT.

The CDR3 DNA reads TGCGCCAGCAGTCAAGGGACAGTTAATGAAGCTTTCTTT. It specifies CASSQGTVNEAFF. The chain has TRBV23-1 and TRBJ1-1, with 7 nucleotides matching TRBD1. TRBV23-1 is an ORF, and what it does is uncertain. This CDR3 region has 13 residues. J gave up 7 bases and V 2 bases, and 4 bases lay outside the gene matches.

The chain is built from TRBV3-1 and TRBJ2-2; tentative D call: TRBD2 (6 bases). V dropped 4 bases and J dropped 4 bases, with 16 bases sitting between them. The CDR3 covers 16 residues. CDR1 is LGHDT, CDR2 YNNKEL, per germline (reference sequence). In DNA, the CDR3 is TGTGCCAGCAGCCCGTGGGGGGACGTGACCACCGGGGAGCTGTTTTTT. Protein product: CASSPWGDVTTGELFF.

This chain uses TRBV7-2 with TRBJ2-7; the match to TRBD2 covers 10 bases. V was clipped by 8 bases and J by 5 bases; unmatched bases: 6. CDR3 length equals 13 residues. Germline V gene lookup returns CDR1 SGHTA and CDR2 FQGNSA. This chain's CDR3 is CASGSGGADEQYF. Here the CDR3 DNA reads TGTGCCAGCGGGAGCGGGGGGGCCGACGAGCAGTACTTC.

This chain uses TRBV6-5 with TRBJ1-2, with 12 bases fitting TRBD1. This CDR3 contains 18 residues. In germline, CDR1 is MNHEY, CDR2 SVGAGI. J lost 3 bases, V lost 4 bases, and 12 bases had no gene match. The DNA of the CDR3 is TGTGCCAGCAGTTTCTGGAGGGGACAGGGGGCGGACGACTATGGCTACACCTTC. Protein product: CASSFWRGQGADDYGYTF.

The chain uses TRBV12-3 or TRBV12-4 and TRBJ2-5; D tentatively fits TRBD1 or TRBD2 (5 bases each). The CDR3 loop spans 14 amino acids. Trimming left V 8 bases short and J 7 bases short, with 20 bases between. CDR3 protein: CASAAGLTDGTQYF. CDR3 nucleotide sequence: TGTGCCAGCGCGGCCGGACTGACAGACGGGACCCAGTACTTC.

V usage is TRBV2 and J usage is TRBJ2-1; 10 bases align to TRBD2. Germline CDR1 is SNHLY and CDR2 is FYNNEI. Trimming removed 6 bases from V and 6 bases from J; junction bases left unmatched: 5. CDR3 length: 14 residues. The DNA for the CDR3 is TGTGCCAGCAGAAGGGAGCGGGGGGGCAATGAGCAGTTCTTC. It is translated as CASRRERGGNEQFF.

This sequence joins TRBV6-6 and TRBJ2-7, with D possibly matching TRBD2 (6 bases). This CDR3 contains 13 residues. V was pared by 7 bases and J by 2 bases, with 12 bases between. Germline assignment: CDR1 MNHNY and CDR2 SVGAGI (reference sequence). The CDR3 sequence is CASNPSGAYEQYF. The CDR3 coding sequence is TGTGCCAGCAATCCATCGGGGGCCTACGAGCAGTACTTC.

This chain joins TRBV5-1 and TRBJ2-5; D tentatively reads TRBD1 or TRBD2 (5 bases each). Germline CDR1 SGHRS, CDR2 YFSETQ. The CDR3 has 13 residues. V was shortened by 5 bases and J by 4 bases, with 12 bases between the two germline ends. CDR3 amino acids: CASRLEGLETQYF. DNA of the CDR3: TGCGCCAGCAGGCTTGAGGGGTTAGAGACCCAGTACTTC. The entire variable domain, with the rest obtained from reference TRBV5-1 and TRBJ2-5, is as follows: KAGVTQTPRYLIKTRGQQVTLSCSPISGHRSVSWYQQTPGQGLQFLFEYFSETQRNKGNFPGRFSGRQFSNSRSEMNVSTLELGDSALYLCASRLEGLETQYFGPGTRLLVL.

The J gene is TRBJ2-7, the V gene TRBV21-1; the D call of TRBD1 is as the table states it, not checked on the DNA. TRBV21-1 is designated a pseudogene. This CDR3 region has 15 residues. CDR3 coding DNA: TGTGCCAGCAGCAGAAACCGACAGGGTACCGACGAGCAGTACTTC. This translates into CASSRNRQGTDEQYF.

The chain uses TRBV2 and TRBJ1-1; weak D call: TRBD1 (6 bases). Germline V gene data show CDR1 as SNHLY and CDR2 as FYNNEI. The CDR3 has 14 amino acids. With 1 base removed from V and 3 bases from J, the gap between germline ends came to 9 bases. The CDR3 protein is CASSEEGGYTEAFF. CDR3 in DNA: TGTGCCAGCAGTGAAGAGGGGGGATACACTGAAGCTTTCTTT.